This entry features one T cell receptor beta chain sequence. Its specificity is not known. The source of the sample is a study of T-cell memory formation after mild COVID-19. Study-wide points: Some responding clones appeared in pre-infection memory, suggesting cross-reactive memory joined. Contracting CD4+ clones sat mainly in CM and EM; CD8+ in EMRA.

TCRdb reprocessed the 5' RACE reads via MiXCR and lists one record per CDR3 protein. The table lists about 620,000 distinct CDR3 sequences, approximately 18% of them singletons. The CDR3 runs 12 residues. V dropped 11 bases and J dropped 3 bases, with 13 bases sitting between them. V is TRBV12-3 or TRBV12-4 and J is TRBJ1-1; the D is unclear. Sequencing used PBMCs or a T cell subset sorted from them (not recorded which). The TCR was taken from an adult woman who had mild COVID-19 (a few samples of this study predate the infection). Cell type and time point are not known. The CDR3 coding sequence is TGTGCCGCAGCCAGTGGGGACACTGAAGCTTTCTTT. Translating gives CAAASGDTEAFF.